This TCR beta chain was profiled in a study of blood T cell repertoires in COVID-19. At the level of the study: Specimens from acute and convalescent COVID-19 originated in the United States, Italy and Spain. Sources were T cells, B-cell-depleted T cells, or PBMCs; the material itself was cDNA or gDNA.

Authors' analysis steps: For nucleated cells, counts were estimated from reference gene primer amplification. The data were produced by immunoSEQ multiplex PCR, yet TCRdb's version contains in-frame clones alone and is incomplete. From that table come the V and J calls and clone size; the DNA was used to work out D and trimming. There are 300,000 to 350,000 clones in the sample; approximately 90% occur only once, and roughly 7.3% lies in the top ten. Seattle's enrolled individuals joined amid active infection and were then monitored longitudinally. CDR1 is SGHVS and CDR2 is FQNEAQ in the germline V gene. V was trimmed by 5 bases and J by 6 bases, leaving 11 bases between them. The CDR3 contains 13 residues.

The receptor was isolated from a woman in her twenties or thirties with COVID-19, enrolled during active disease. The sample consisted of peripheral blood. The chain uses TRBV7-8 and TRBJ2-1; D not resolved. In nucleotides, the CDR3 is TGTGCCAGCAGCCGTACATTAACCAATGAGCAGTTCTTC. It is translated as CASSRTLTNEQFF.